This T cell receptor beta chain was obtained from a study of tissue T cells after allogeneic stem cell transplantation. The table came from immunoSEQ multiplex PCR; TCRdb's copy has only in-frame clones and leaves some out. Of roughly 51,000 clones listed, around 72% are singletons. Concerning this clone: The genes and germline here are from mouse. The read falls 1 residue short of the CDR3 end, and the missing part is taken from the germline J gene.

The CDR3 length is 14 residues. The V end was cut by 4 bases, the J end by 3 bases, with 12 bases between. Germline CDR1 and CDR2: SNHLY and FYNGKV (reference sequence). Source material: sorted cells pooled from one or two spleens. This chain joins TRBV3 and TRBJ1-2, with D perhaps matching TRBD1 (6 bases). This TCR was sampled from a pool of C57BL/6 mice in good health. This chain's CDR3 is CASSSQGRDSDYTF. Partial CDR3 DNA: TGTGCCAGCAGCTCTCAGGGGCGGGACTCCGACTACACC.